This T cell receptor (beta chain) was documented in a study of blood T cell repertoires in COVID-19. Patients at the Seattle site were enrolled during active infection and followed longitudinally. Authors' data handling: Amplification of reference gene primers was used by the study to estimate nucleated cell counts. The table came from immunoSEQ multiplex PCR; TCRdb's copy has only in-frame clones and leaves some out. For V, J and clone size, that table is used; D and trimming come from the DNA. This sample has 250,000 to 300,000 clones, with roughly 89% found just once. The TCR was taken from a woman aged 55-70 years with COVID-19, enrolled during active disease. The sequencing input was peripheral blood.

CDR3 sequence (DNA): TGTGCCAGCAGGGGAGGGGGGGGTGAAAAACTGTTTTTT. This encodes CASRGGGGEKLFF. The V and J genes are TRBV6-5 and TRBJ1-4; D is possibly TRBD1 (6 bases). The CDR3 length is 13 residues. The ends were cut back, 6 bases at V and 7 bases at J, with 12 bases in the middle. CDR1 is MNHEY, CDR2 SVGAGI, per germline.